This T cell receptor (beta chain) is from a study of CD8+CD57+ T cells in acquired aplastic anemia. Study details: Average DNA yield from sorted CD4+ and CD8+ cells was roughly 3 ug. Healthy donors had, on average, around 9.9 million reads for their CD4+ cells. Study outcomes and limitations: Patients shared just under 30 CD8+ CDR3 sequences with controls. Patients showed no significant difference from controls in CD8+ Simpson's diversity.

This clonotype was found many times. Its antigen is not identified. The CDR3 runs to 15 residues. The V gene end was trimmed by 4 bases and the J gene end by 5 bases; junction bases not matched to a gene: 9. CDR1 and CDR2 from the germline V gene are LGHNA and YSLEER. Profiling that covered TCR beta VDJ and CDR3 relied on genomic DNA as its template. One entry per CDR3 protein results from TCRdb running MiXCR on the reads. The sample has 200,000 to 250,000 distinct CDR3 sequences; around 63% are singletons. Specimen: sorted CD4+, CD8+, or CD8+CD57+ T cells (not recorded which) from PBMCs. This sequence joins TRBV4-3 and TRBJ2-7, with TRBD1 matching over 9 bases. This TCR came from a human donor in good health. The CDR3 sequence: CASSPEDRGRHEQYF. CDR3 DNA sequence: TGCGCCAGCAGCCCCGAGGACAGGGGTAGGCACGAGCAGTACTTC.